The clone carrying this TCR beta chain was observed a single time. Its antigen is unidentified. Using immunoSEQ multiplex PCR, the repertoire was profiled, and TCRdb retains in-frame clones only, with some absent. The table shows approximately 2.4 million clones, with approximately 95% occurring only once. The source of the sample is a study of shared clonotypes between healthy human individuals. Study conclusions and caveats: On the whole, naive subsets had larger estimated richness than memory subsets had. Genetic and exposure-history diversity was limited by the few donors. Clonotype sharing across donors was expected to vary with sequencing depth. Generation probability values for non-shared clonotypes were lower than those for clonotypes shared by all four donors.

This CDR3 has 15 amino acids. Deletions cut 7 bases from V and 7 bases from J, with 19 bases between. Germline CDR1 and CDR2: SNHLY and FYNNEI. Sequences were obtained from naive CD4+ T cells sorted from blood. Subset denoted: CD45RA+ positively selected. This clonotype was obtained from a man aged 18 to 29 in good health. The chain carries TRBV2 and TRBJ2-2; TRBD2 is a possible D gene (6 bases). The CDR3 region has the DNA TGTGCCAGCAAAAAGCGAGAGAATAGCGGCGGGGAGCTGTTTTTT. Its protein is CASKKRENSGGELFF.